This is a list of T cell receptor beta chains from one sample in a study of CD8+CD57+ T cells in acquired aplastic anemia. From the reads, TCRdb called clonotypes with MiXCR, one entry per CDR3 protein. The sample consists of around 170,000 distinct CDR3 sequences, 48% of them appearing once. Sequences were obtained from sorted CD4+, CD8+, or CD8+CD57+ T cells (not recorded which) from PBMCs. The receptors were sampled from a human donor with aplastic anemia. Both conserved end residues are part of each CDR3. The D gene is left open where the match is weak. Not every row has a clone size; where given, it reads once, few, many or a size class.

CDR3 DNA: TGCAGTGCTTCGACGGACAGGGACTACGAGCAGTACTTC
CDR3 protein: CSASTDRDYEQYF
V gene: TRBV20-1
clone size: NA
J gene: TRBJ2-7
D gene: TRBD1

CDR3 DNA: TGTGCCAGTAGTATAGATCCGTCTGGACGGTCCGAGCAGTACTTC
CDR3 protein: CASSIDPSGRSEQYF
V gene: TRBV19
clone size: once
J gene: TRBJ2-7
D gene: NA

CDR3 DNA: TGTGCTAGCAGCTTAAACCAGCGGGAGGGCCTAAACGAGCAGTACTTC
CDR3 protein: CASSLNQREGLNEQYF
V gene: TRBV7-7
clone size: NA
J gene: TRBJ2-7
D gene: TRBD2

CDR3 DNA: TGTGCCAGCAGTGAGTCGGTCGTCTATGGCGAGCAGTACTTC
CDR3 protein: CASSESVVYGEQYF
V gene: TRBV2
clone size: many
J gene: TRBJ2-7
D gene: NA

CDR3 DNA: TGTGCCAGCACAGCACGTGGGACAGGGCATGAAAAACTGTTTTTT
CDR3 protein: CASTARGTGHEKLFF
V gene: TRBV2
clone size: many
J gene: TRBJ1-4
D gene: TRBD1

CDR3 DNA: TGTGCCAGCAGTGAGAACAGGGCGGGGCAGCCCCAGCATTTT
CDR3 protein: CASSENRAGQPQHF
V gene: TRBV9
clone size: once
J gene: TRBJ1-5
D gene: NA

CDR3 DNA: TGTGCCACCAATGTAAGGCAGGTTGATTCACCCCTCCACTTT
CDR3 protein: CATNVRQVDSPLHF
V gene: TRBV24-1
clone size: few
J gene: TRBJ1-6
D gene: NA

CDR3 DNA: TGTGCCAGCAGCCAAAAAACCTATGGCTACACCTTC
CDR3 protein: CASSQKTYGYTF
V gene: TRBV7-2
clone size: NA
J gene: TRBJ1-2
D gene: NA

CDR3 DNA: TGTGCCAGCAGCCCGTTCGACAGGGGGAACACCGGGGAGCTGTTTTTT
CDR3 protein: CASSPFDRGNTGELFF
V gene: TRBV11-1
clone size: NA
J gene: TRBJ2-2
D gene: TRBD1

CDR3 DNA: TGCAGTGCTACCCTAGTGGGATCCTCCTACGAGCAGTACTTC
CDR3 protein: CSATLVGSSYEQYF
V gene: TRBV20-1
clone size: few
J gene: TRBJ2-7
D gene: NA

CDR3 DNA: TGTGCCAGTGAACCGGGACAGGGGGAAGCTGGCTACACCTTC
CDR3 protein: CASEPGQGEAGYTF
V gene: TRBV6-1
clone size: many
J gene: TRBJ1-2
D gene: TRBD1

CDR3 DNA: TGTGCCAGCAGCTTCAGGGAGACAACCCTCCACTTT
CDR3 protein: CASSFRETTLHF
V gene: TRBV7-9
clone size: NA
J gene: TRBJ1-6
D gene: NA

CDR3 DNA: TGTGCCAGCAGCCAAGTAGACGGGTTCTCTGGAAACACCATATATTTT
CDR3 protein: CASSQVDGFSGNTIYF
V gene: TRBV7-2
clone size: NA
J gene: TRBJ1-3
D gene: NA

CDR3 DNA: TGCAGCGTTGAGGGTCAGGGGTACAATGAGCAGTTCTTC
CDR3 protein: CSVEGQGYNEQFF
V gene: TRBV29-1
clone size: NA
J gene: TRBJ2-1
D gene: NA

CDR3 DNA: TGTGCCAGCAGTTTTGGGTCCACTAATGAAAAACTGTTTTTT
CDR3 protein: CASSFGSTNEKLFF
V gene: TRBV12-3/TRBV12-4
clone size: once
J gene: TRBJ1-4
D gene: NA

CDR3 DNA: TGTGCCAGCAGCTCGGACAGGAAAAATTACGAGCAGTACTTC
CDR3 protein: CASSSDRKNYEQYF
V gene: TRBV7-9
clone size: NA
J gene: TRBJ2-7
D gene: TRBD1

CDR3 DNA: TGTGCCATCAGTGCTAGTGGGGGGAGCGGGAGGGCCTCGAATGAGCAGTTCTTC
CDR3 protein: CAISASGGSGRASNEQFF
V gene: TRBV10-3
clone size: NA
J gene: TRBJ2-1
D gene: TRBD2

CDR3 DNA: TGTGCCAGCAGTTTAGGGGCGGGAAACTACGAGCAGTACTTC
CDR3 protein: CASSLGAGNYEQYF
V gene: TRBV28
clone size: NA
J gene: TRBJ2-7
D gene: NA

CDR3 DNA: TGTGCCAGCAGCCGACAGGGGGCGGTTGAAGCTTTCTTT
CDR3 protein: CASSRQGAVEAFF
V gene: TRBV11-3
clone size: many
J gene: TRBJ1-1
D gene: TRBD1

CDR3 DNA: TGCGCCAGCAGCCAAGACCCATGGAAGGCCGGGGAGCTGTTTTTT
CDR3 protein: CASSQDPWKAGELFF
V gene: TRBV4-1
clone size: many
J gene: TRBJ2-2
D gene: NA

CDR3 DNA: TGCAGTGCTAGTCCAGGGGGCAGTAGCTCCTACGAGCAGTACTTC
CDR3 protein: CSASPGGSSSYEQYF
V gene: TRBV20-1
clone size: NA
J gene: TRBJ2-7
D gene: TRBD1

CDR3 DNA: TGTGCCAGCACCGGGGGCAACTATGGCTACACCTTC
CDR3 protein: CASTGGNYGYTF
V gene: TRBV2
clone size: NA
J gene: TRBJ1-2
D gene: NA

CDR3 DNA: TGTGCCAGCACCCCGGGCCCACGCCCCTACACCTTC
CDR3 protein: CASTPGPRPYTF
V gene: TRBV12-3/TRBV12-4
clone size: NA
J gene: TRBJ1-2
D gene: NA

CDR3 DNA: TGTGCCATAAGGCAGGGCTCTGGGGCCAACGTCCTGACTTTC
CDR3 protein: CAIRQGSGANVLTF
V gene: TRBV10-3
clone size: NA
J gene: TRBJ2-6
D gene: NA

CDR3 DNA: TGTGCCACCAGCAGCCAAGGACAGGGATTCTACAATGAGCAGTTCTTC
CDR3 protein: CATSSQGQGFYNEQFF
V gene: TRBV15
clone size: NA
J gene: TRBJ2-1
D gene: TRBD1

CDR3 DNA: TGCAGCGGGGGAGGGGGCGCCGAGGGAACCCAGTACTTC
CDR3 protein: CSGGGGAEGTQYF
V gene: TRBV29-1
clone size: few
J gene: TRBJ2-5
D gene: NA

CDR3 DNA: TGCAGTGCTCAAGCGGGGAAGGGCTACGAGCAGTACTTC
CDR3 protein: CSAQAGKGYEQYF
V gene: TRBV20-1
clone size: NA
J gene: TRBJ2-7
D gene: TRBD2

CDR3 DNA: TGTGCCGGCCCCTTCGATGAGCAGTTCTTC
CDR3 protein: CAGPFDEQFF
V gene: TRBV3-1
clone size: few
J gene: TRBJ2-1
D gene: NA

CDR3 DNA: TGCAGCGTTAGCACCGACAGGGGGAAATATGGCTACACCTTC
CDR3 protein: CSVSTDRGKYGYTF
V gene: TRBV29-1
clone size: NA
J gene: TRBJ1-2
D gene: TRBD1

CDR3 DNA: TGTGCCAGCAGTAAAGGGACTAGCGAGACAGATACGCAGTATTTT
CDR3 protein: CASSKGTSETDTQYF
V gene: TRBV2
clone size: NA
J gene: TRBJ2-3
D gene: TRBD2

CDR3 DNA: TGCAGTGCCAGCTCTCGGACGGAGGTGGCCAAAAACATTCAGTACTTC
CDR3 protein: CSASSRTEVAKNIQYF
V gene: TRBV20-1
clone size: NA
J gene: TRBJ2-4
D gene: NA

CDR3 DNA: TGTGCCAGCAGTTCTAGGATCGGGGAGCTGTTTTTT
CDR3 protein: CASSSRIGELFF
V gene: TRBV12-3/TRBV12-4
clone size: many
J gene: TRBJ2-2
D gene: NA

CDR3 DNA: TGTGCCAGTAGTATAGAAGGGACGGCATTTGGCTACACCTTC
CDR3 protein: CASSIEGTAFGYTF
V gene: TRBV19
clone size: NA
J gene: TRBJ1-2
D gene: NA

CDR3 DNA: TGTGCCAGCAGCTTAGGCCCCCCACTAGCGGGAGAAGAGACCCAGTACTTC
CDR3 protein: CASSLGPPLAGEETQYF
V gene: TRBV7-8
clone size: many
J gene: TRBJ2-5
D gene: TRBD2

CDR3 DNA: TGCAGTGCTAGAGATCACAGGCACAATGAGCAGTTCTTC
CDR3 protein: CSARDHRHNEQFF
V gene: TRBV20-1
clone size: NA
J gene: TRBJ2-1
D gene: NA

CDR3 DNA: TGTGCCAGCAGCTTTCCCAGGATTGACACTGAAGCTTTCTTT
CDR3 protein: CASSFPRIDTEAFF
V gene: TRBV5-6
clone size: many
J gene: TRBJ1-1
D gene: NA

CDR3 DNA: TGTGCCAGCAGCTTCCGCCGGGACAGCTACTACGAGCAGTACTTC
CDR3 protein: CASSFRRDSYYEQYF
V gene: TRBV6-1
clone size: NA
J gene: TRBJ2-7
D gene: TRBD1

CDR3 DNA: TGTGCCACCAGTGATCCTTCCCAGGGTCGACATGAGGGGCCGTACCAGAGCTCCTACAATGAGCAGTTCTTC
CDR3 protein: CATSDPSQGRHEGPYQSSYNEQFF
V gene: TRBV24-1
clone size: few
J gene: TRBJ2-1
D gene: NA

CDR3 DNA: TGCGCCAGCAGCCTGCTGGGGAGGGATACGCAGTATTTT
CDR3 protein: CASSLLGRDTQYF
V gene: TRBV5-1
clone size: NA
J gene: TRBJ2-3
D gene: NA

CDR3 DNA: TGTGCCAGCGGGGATCAGGGAGGGCGGGGAGAGACCCAGTACTTC
CDR3 protein: CASGDQGGRGETQYF
V gene: TRBV2
clone size: few
J gene: TRBJ2-5
D gene: TRBD2

CDR3 DNA: TGTGCCAGCAGTGACGCGGGACAGGGTTACGAGCAGTACTTC
CDR3 protein: CASSDAGQGYEQYF
V gene: TRBV6-1
clone size: many
J gene: TRBJ2-7
D gene: TRBD1

CDR3 DNA: TGTGCCAGCAGCTTAGTAGGAGGGGGCGAGCAGTACTTC
CDR3 protein: CASSLVGGGEQYF
V gene: TRBV7-9
clone size: many
J gene: TRBJ2-7
D gene: NA

CDR3 DNA: TGTGCCACTGGACCGGAGGGGTATAGCAATCAGCCCCAGCATTTT
CDR3 protein: CATGPEGYSNQPQHF
V gene: TRBV4-2
clone size: NA
J gene: TRBJ1-5
D gene: NA

CDR3 DNA: TGTGCCAGCAGTCAAGCGGGAGGAAACCCAGGTACGCAGTATTTT
CDR3 protein: CASSQAGGNPGTQYF
V gene: TRBV4-2
clone size: NA
J gene: TRBJ2-3
D gene: TRBD2

CDR3 DNA: TGTGCCAGTATTCCCCCCGAGCGGGGGTACGAGCAGTACTTC
CDR3 protein: CASIPPERGYEQYF
V gene: TRBV19
clone size: many
J gene: TRBJ2-7
D gene: TRBD2

CDR3 DNA: TGTGCCAGCAGCCCCTACCAGGGATCCTACGAGCAGTACTTC
CDR3 protein: CASSPYQGSYEQYF
V gene: TRBV7-6
clone size: NA
J gene: TRBJ2-7
D gene: NA

CDR3 DNA: TGTGCCAGCAGCCAACGGGGACAGGGTGGGGAAAAACTGTTTTTT
CDR3 protein: CASSQRGQGGEKLFF
V gene: TRBV11-3
clone size: NA
J gene: TRBJ1-4
D gene: TRBD1

CDR3 DNA: TGTGCCAGCGGGGGGCTAGCTCTCGCTTTCTTT
CDR3 protein: CASGGLALAFF
V gene: TRBV2
clone size: many
J gene: TRBJ1-1
D gene: NA

CDR3 DNA: TGTGCCAGTACCGCCCGGGACAGCCTTTCACCCCTCCACTTT
CDR3 protein: CASTARDSLSPLHF
V gene: TRBV19
clone size: many
J gene: TRBJ1-6
D gene: TRBD1

CDR3 DNA: TGTGCCACCAGCAGTTACTGGGACAGGAGAGCCTACGAGCAGTACTTC
CDR3 protein: CATSSYWDRRAYEQYF
V gene: TRBV15
clone size: NA
J gene: TRBJ2-7
D gene: TRBD1

CDR3 DNA: TGTGCCAGCAGCCAAATAGGACTAGCGGGGCAGCAGTACTTC
CDR3 protein: CASSQIGLAGQQYF
V gene: TRBV4-2
clone size: NA
J gene: TRBJ2-7
D gene: TRBD2